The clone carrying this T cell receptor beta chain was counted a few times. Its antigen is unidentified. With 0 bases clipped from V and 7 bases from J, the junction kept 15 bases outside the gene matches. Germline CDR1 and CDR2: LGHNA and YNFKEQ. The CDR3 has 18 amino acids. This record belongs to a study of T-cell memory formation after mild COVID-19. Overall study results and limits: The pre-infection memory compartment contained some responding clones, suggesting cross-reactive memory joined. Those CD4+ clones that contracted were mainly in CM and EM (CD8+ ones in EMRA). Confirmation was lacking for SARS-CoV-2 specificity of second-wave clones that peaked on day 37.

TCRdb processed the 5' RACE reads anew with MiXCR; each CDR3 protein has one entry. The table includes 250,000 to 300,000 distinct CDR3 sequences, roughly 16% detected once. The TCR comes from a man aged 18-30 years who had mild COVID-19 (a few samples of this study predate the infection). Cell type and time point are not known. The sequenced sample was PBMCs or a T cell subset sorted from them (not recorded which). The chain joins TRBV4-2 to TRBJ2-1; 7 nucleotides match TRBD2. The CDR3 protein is CASSQDARGLTGVNEQFF. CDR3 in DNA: TGTGCCAGCAGCCAAGACGCCCGGGGACTAACGGGGGTTAATGAGCAGTTCTTC.